These 31 T cell receptor beta chains share one sample of origin, sequenced in a study of identical twins. TCRdb fed the 5' RACE reads into MiXCR, producing one record per CDR3 protein. This sample has a few hundred thousand distinct CDR3 sequences, with roughly 9.9% found just once. These data were also reused for a study on yellow fever vaccine responses in identical twins.

Sequenced sample: PBMCs. The receptors come from a woman aged 18-29 years in good health.

The chain couples TRBV15 to TRBJ2-3, with D perhaps being TRBD1 or TRBD2 (5 bases each). Trimming took off 0 bases at V and 1 base at J, with 17 bases between the two ends. Germline CDR1 and CDR2: LNHNV and YYDKDF (reference sequence). The CDR3 loop spans 18 amino acids. The CDR3 DNA is TGTGCCACCAGCAGAGACAGGGTCTGGGGACCAGGCACAGATACGCAGTATTTT. Its translation is CATSRDRVWGPGTDTQYF.

In this sample, this clonotype turned up a few times. The genes are TRBV7-2 and TRBJ1-1; D may be TRBD1 (5 bases). The CDR3 runs to 14 residues. Germline CDR1 SGHTA, CDR2 FQGNSA. V lost 4 bases and J lost 1, with 10 bases in between. In DNA, the CDR3 is TGTGCCAGCAGCTCCTTAGACAGGAACACTGAAGCTTTCTTT. Translation: CASSSLDRNTEAFF. Filled out from reference TRBV7-2 and TRBJ1-1, the complete variable domain reads GAGVSQSPSNKVTEKGKDVELRCDPISGHTALYWYRQSLGQGLEFLIYFQGNSAPDKSGLPSDRFSAERTGGSVSTLTIQRTQQEDSAVYLCASSSLDRNTEAFFGQGTRLTVV.

The chain combines TRBV19 with TRBJ1-5, with 7 bases matching TRBD1. The CDR3 runs 13 residues. Trimming cost V 7 bases and J 4 bases; bases outside gene matches: 4. Germline CDR1 LNHDA, CDR2 SQIVND (reference sequence). The CDR3 region has the DNA TGTGCCAGTAATTCAGGGGGTAATCAGCCCCAGCATTTT. This encodes CASNSGGNQPQHF. Full variable domain (missing parts from reference TRBV19 and TRBJ1-5): DGGITQSPKYLFRKEGQNVTLSCEQNLNHDAMYWYRQDPGQGLRLIYYSQIVNDFQKGDIAEGYSVSREKKESFPLTVTSAQKNPTAFYLCASNSGGNQPQHFGDGTRLSIL.

The V gene is TRBV15, the J gene TRBJ2-6, with TRBD1 as a possible D gene (5 bases). This CDR3 has 17 residues. Trimming took off 5 bases at V and 0 bases at J, with 14 bases between the two ends. Germline V gene lookup returns CDR1 LNHNV and CDR2 YYDKDF (reference sequence). CDR3 in amino acids: CATSSRPGNSGANVLTF. The CDR3 bases are TGTGCCACCAGCTCACGACCAGGGAACTCTGGGGCCAACGTCCTGACTTTC.

The chain carries TRBV5-6 and TRBJ2-3; TRBD2 might be the D (6 bases). CDR1 SGHDT and CDR2 YYEEEE come from the germline V gene. V gave up 1 base and J gave up 5 bases, with 8 bases separating them. The CDR3 sequence is 13 residues long. CDR3 residues: CASSLTSQDTQYF. CDR3 sequence (DNA): TGTGCCAGCAGCTTGACTAGCCAAGATACGCAGTATTTT.

This clonotype has ten or more counts. The V call is TRBV2, the J call TRBJ2-5; D call uncertain. Trimming cost V 6 bases and J 0 bases, with 8 bases left between them. CDR3 size: 13 residues. Looked up from germline, CDR1 is SNHLY and CDR2 is FYNNEI. CDR3 residues: CASRQSDQETQYF. In nucleotides, the CDR3 is TGTGCCAGCAGGCAGTCAGACCAAGAGACCCAGTACTTC.

In its sample, this clonotype was seen a few times. The CDR3 loop reads CASSLDEAGPYEQYF. In nucleotides, the CDR3 is TGTGCCAGCAGCTTAGATGAAGCGGGGCCCTACGAGCAGTACTTC. The J gene is TRBJ2-7, the V gene TRBV7-6; TRBD2 agrees at 7 bases. V gave up 1 base and J gave up 2 bases; unmatched junction bases: 5. Germline V gene data show CDR1 as SGHVS and CDR2 as FNYEAQ. The CDR3 is 15 residues long.

This clonotype was recorded a few times. The chain recombines TRBV29-1 with TRBJ2-7, with 7 positions matching TRBD1. This CDR3 has 15 amino acids. J gave up 4 bases and V 6 bases, and 15 bases lay outside the gene matches. Germline assignment: CDR1 SQVTM and CDR2 ANQGSEA. CDR3 sequence reads: CSVTPPRTGPYEQYF. In DNA, the CDR3 is TGCAGCGTGACACCCCCCAGGACAGGCCCTTACGAGCAGTACTTC.

This clonotype was recorded at least ten times. The chain employs TRBV4-1 and TRBJ1-2, with D possibly being TRBD1 (6 bases). This CDR3 spans 15 amino acids. Germline V gene data show CDR1 as MGHRA and CDR2 as YSYEKL. Trimming shortened V by 2 bases and J by 0 bases, and 10 bases separated the two germline ends. The CDR3 region is CASSQLTGSNYGYTF. For the CDR3, the DNA is TGCGCCAGCAGCCAACTGACAGGATCTAACTATGGCTACACCTTC.

CDR3 bases: TGTGCCAGCAGCCAAGATCCCGGGCTAGCGGGAGGGAACGAGCAGTACTTC. Protein: CASSQDPGLAGGNEQYF. The chain recombines TRBV3-1 with TRBJ2-7; TRBD2 agrees at 12 bases. Per the germline V gene, CDR1 is LGHDT and CDR2 is YNNKEL (reference sequence). Germline trimming cut 0 bases from V and 5 bases from J; bases unmatched to any gene: 8. The CDR3 consists of 17 residues.

The chain joins TRBV7-9 to TRBJ2-4, with D hard to call. The CDR3 runs to 16 residues. V gave up 4 bases and J gave up 5 bases, with 18 bases separating them. Per germline, CDR1 SEHNR and CDR2 FQNEAQ (reference sequence). CDR3 coding DNA: TGTGCCAGCAGCTCCCCAAAAGGGTCGGTGGAAAACATTCAGTACTTC. Its protein is CASSSPKGSVENIQYF.

This clonotype was seen a few times. The chain links TRBV7-2 to TRBJ2-3, with D perhaps TRBD1 (6 bases). The CDR3 extends over 16 amino acids. Germline V gives CDR1 SGHTA, CDR2 FQGNSA. Deletions cut 4 bases from V and 6 bases from J, with 20 bases between. CDR3 DNA: TGTGCCAGCAGCTCGACGGCCTACAGGGAGCGGGATACGCAGTATTTT. It specifies CASSSTAYRERDTQYF.

This clonotype occurred a few times. This sequence joins TRBV6-5 and TRBJ1-2; 8 nucleotides match TRBD1. V was clipped by 7 bases and J by 8 bases; unmatched bases: 6. The CDR3 sequence is 12 residues long. CDR1 is MNHEY and CDR2 is SVGAGI in the germline V gene. This chain's CDR3 is CASKWPGGGYTF. The CDR3 DNA is TGTGCCAGCAAGTGGCCAGGGGGCGGCTACACCTTC.

This rearrangement joins TRBV15 to TRBJ2-7; 10 positions agree with TRBD2. V shed 0 bases and J 3 bases; nucleotides not matched to a gene: 14. Germline V gene sequence: CDR1 LNHNV, CDR2 YYDKDF (reference sequence). This CDR3 is 19 amino acids long. Here the CDR3 reads CATSRDRWLAGGNYYEQYF. The CDR3 DNA reads as TGTGCCACCAGCAGAGATCGGTGGTTAGCGGGAGGTAATTACTACGAGCAGTACTTC.

This clonotype has ten or more counts. The genes are TRBV20-1 and TRBJ2-1, with D possibly being TRBD1 or TRBD2 (6 bases each). V was shortened by 6 bases and J by 7 bases, with 22 bases between the two germline ends. Germline CDR1 reads DFQATT; CDR2 reads SNEGSKA (reference sequence). The CDR3 has 15 residues. The DNA for the CDR3 is TGCAGTGCCATGAAGGCGAATACAGGGAGGAATGAGCAGTTCTTC. Encoded protein: CSAMKANTGRNEQFF.

This clonotype was recorded many times. The chain carries TRBV10-3 and TRBJ2-7; weak D call: TRBD2 (6 bases). The CDR3 covers 16 residues. Trimming took 0 bases from V and 4 from J, leaving 16 bases between them. Germline V CDR1 and CDR2: ENHRY, SYGVKD. CDR3 nucleotides: TGTGCCATCAGTGAGTCTGAAGGGGACTTGGGGTACGAGCAGTACTTC. Its protein product is CAISESEGDLGYEQYF.

V is TRBV3-1 and J is TRBJ2-5; D gene unclear. Trimming took 1 base from V and 5 from J, leaving 11 bases between them. This CDR3 is built from 14 residues. Germline V gives CDR1 LGHDT, CDR2 YNNKEL (reference sequence). The CDR3 loop is CASSQGKRLETQYF. CDR3 DNA: TGTGCCAGCAGCCAAGGAAAACGGCTCGAGACCCAGTACTTC.

This clonotype was observed at least ten times. This chain connects TRBV11-2 to TRBJ1-4; D uncertain. Germline V gene data show CDR1 as SGHAT and CDR2 as FQNNGV. This CDR3 contains 18 residues. The germline V and J ends were trimmed by 5 bases and 0 bases, with 19 bases remaining between them. The CDR3 loop reads CASSHDPRKATTNEKLFF. Here the CDR3 DNA reads TGTGCCAGCAGCCACGACCCCCGTAAGGCGACAACTAATGAAAAACTGTTTTTT.

The J gene is TRBJ2-6, the V gene TRBV11-2; D is ambiguous. The CDR3 extends over 14 amino acids. Germline CDR1 and CDR2: SGHAT and FQNNGV. The V end was cut by 8 bases, the J end by 0 bases, with 8 bases between. CDR3 residues: CASFGTSGANVLTF. As DNA, the CDR3 is TGTGCCAGCTTTGGTACCTCTGGGGCCAACGTCCTGACTTTC. The complete variable domain, with remaining parts taken from reference TRBV11-2 and TRBJ2-6, reads EAGVAQSPRYKIIEKRQSVAFWCNPISGHATLYWYQQILGQGPKLLIQFQNNGVVDDSQLPKDRFSAERLKGVDSTLKIQPAKLEDSAVYLCASFGTSGANVLTFGAGSRLTVL.

V gene TRBV5-1 combines with J gene TRBJ2-2; D is ambiguous. CDR3 size: 14 residues. The germline V gene has CDR1 SGHRS and CDR2 YFSETQ. Trimming removed 5 bases at V and 2 bases at J, with 10 bases between. The CDR3 bases are TGCGCCAGCAGTACCGACGTAAACACCGGGGAGCTGTTTTTT. Protein product: CASSTDVNTGELFF.

The CDR3 DNA follows: TGTGCCAGTAGACACACCGGGGAGCTGTTTTTT. Amino acids: CASRHTGELFF. This chain connects TRBV19 to TRBJ2-2; no definite D call. The CDR3 is 11 amino acids. V lost 6 bases and J 3 bases, leaving 2 bases between the germline ends. Looked up from germline, CDR1 is LNHDA and CDR2 is SQIVND (reference sequence).

This clonotype appeared once. A read error is possible here, since a much larger clone lies one base away. In nucleotides, the CDR3 is TGCAGTGCTCCCCTCTCGACTAGCGGGATAAACAATGAGCAGTTCTTC. It codes for CSAPLSTSGINNEQFF. This sequence joins TRBV20-1 and TRBJ2-1, with 11 bases identical to TRBD2. Germline assignment: CDR1 DFQATT and CDR2 SNEGSKA (reference sequence). The J segment lost 5 bases and the V segment lost 5 bases, leaving 11 bases of the junction unmatched. The CDR3 sequence is 16 residues long.

The V call is TRBV6-2 or TRBV6-3, the J call TRBJ2-3; D remains ambiguous. The germline V gene has CDR1 MNHEY and CDR2 SVGEGT. This CDR3 region has 12 residues. Trimming took off 5 bases at V and 9 bases at J, with 12 bases between the two ends. The CDR3, as DNA: TGTGCCAGCAGTCGTCGCCAAGTCACGCAGTATTTT. Amino acid sequence: CASSRRQVTQYF.

This chain links TRBV7-2 with TRBJ2-1; 9 bases align to TRBD1. Per the germline V gene, CDR1 is SGHTA and CDR2 is FQGNSA. This CDR3 comprises 15 residues. V was clipped by 5 bases and J by 0 bases; unmatched bases: 2. CDR3 DNA sequence: TGTGCCAGCAGCGGGACAGGGAACTCCTACAATGAGCAGTTCTTC. Protein sequence: CASSGTGNSYNEQFF.

In this sample, this clonotype turned up many times. The DNA of the CDR3 is TGTGCCAGCTCACTAAGAGAGGTGTCCTACAATGAGCAGTTCTTC. Translated: CASSLREVSYNEQFF. This chain links TRBV18 with TRBJ2-1; D gene uncertain. The germline gives CDR1 KGHSH, CDR2 LQKENI. Trimming shortened V by 4 bases and J by 1 base, and 11 bases separated the two germline ends. The CDR3 is 15 amino acids. The full variable domain, completed using reference TRBV18 and TRBJ2-1, is NAGVMQNPRHLVRRRGQEARLRCSPMKGHSHVYWYRQLPEEGLKFMVYLQKENIIDESGMPKERFSAEFPKEGPSILRIQQVVRGDSAAYFCASSLREVSYNEQFFGPGTRLTVL.

This clonotype was observed a handful of times. The gene calls are TRBV7-9 and TRBJ2-7, with TRBD1 matching 7 bases. The CDR3 runs 15 residues. V trimming: 5 bases; J trimming: 3 bases; junction bases outside the gene matches: 10. The germline CDR1 and CDR2 sequences are SEHNR and FQNEAQ (reference sequence). In DNA, the CDR3 is TGTGCCAGCAGCCTCCCTGGGACAGCTAACTACGAGCAGTACTTC. Amino acids: CASSLPGTANYEQYF.

The sample holds many counts of this clonotype. This sequence joins TRBV20-1 and TRBJ2-2, with D possibly TRBD1 on 6 matching bases. Germline lookup yields CDR1 DFQATT and CDR2 SNEGSKA (reference sequence). Trimming took off 6 bases at V and 7 bases at J, with 18 bases between the two ends. The CDR3 contains 14 residues. In nucleotides, the CDR3 is TGCAGTGCCAGGGGACCGGAACACAGCGGGGAGCTGTTTTTT. Protein product: CSARGPEHSGELFF.

The chain links TRBV7-2 to TRBJ1-2, with D unresolved. V gave up 5 bases and J gave up 7 bases, with 8 bases separating them. CDR1 and CDR2 (germline): SGHTA, FQGNSA. The CDR3 loop spans 11 amino acids. Written as DNA, the CDR3 is TGTGCCAGCAGCCTGAAGGGTGGCTACACCTTC. This codes for CASSLKGGYTF.

The chain employs TRBV4-1 and TRBJ2-1; D remains ambiguous. Germline V gives CDR1 MGHRA, CDR2 YSYEKL. Trimming pared 0 bases from V and 0 bases from J, leaving 15 bases between. CDR3 length equals 18 residues. The CDR3 bases are TGCGCCAGCAGCCAAGAAACCGAGCCCCAGAGCTCCTACAATGAGCAGTTCTTC. Its translation: CASSQETEPQSSYNEQFF.

In its sample, this clonotype was seen a few times. The CDR3 reads CASSLHGTTDTQYF. Here the CDR3 DNA reads TGTGCCAGCAGCTTACACGGGACTACAGATACGCAGTATTTT. The J gene is TRBJ2-3, the V gene TRBV11-2; a weak D match, TRBD2 (6 bases). Germline CDR1 and CDR2: SGHAT and FQNNGV. Trimming removed 2 bases from V and 3 bases from J, with 9 bases in between. The CDR3 is 14 residues long.

This clonotype has a handful of counts. The chain carries TRBV2 and TRBJ1-6; D remains ambiguous. Looked up from germline, CDR1 is SNHLY and CDR2 is FYNNEI. The CDR3 is 13 amino acids. The germline V and J ends were trimmed by 1 base and 9 bases, with 7 bases remaining between them. CDR3 amino acids: CASSEETSSPLHF. Here the CDR3 DNA reads TGTGCCAGCAGTGAAGAGACATCTTCACCCCTCCACTTT.